Included here is one TCR beta chain sequence, with context. Patients between 18 and 65 years old had hyperthyroidism, newly diagnosed and lasting under 2 months. The data originate from a study of T cells in Graves' hyperthyroidism and ophthalmopathy. Study context: Peripheral blood was secured at the point of initial diagnosis, before any treatment.

The CDR3 regions of TCR beta were amplified from RNA transcripts. HTBI primers drove first-round RT-PCR of the TCR CDR3. TCRdb fed the multiplex PCR reads into MiXCR, producing one record per CDR3 protein. Of roughly 800,000 distinct CDR3 sequences listed, roughly 40% are singletons. CDR1 is MRHNA, CDR2 SNTAGT, per germline. The CDR3 extends over 15 amino acids. V lost 2 bases, J lost 4 bases, and 14 bases lay in between. The chain carries TRBV6-4 and TRBJ2-5, with D perhaps TRBD2 (5 bases). Sequencing input: blood. The receptor comes from a man in his late teens or twenties with Graves' hyperthyroidism. The CDR3 DNA follows: TGTGCCAGCAGTGACACGGGGTCAGGCCGAGAGACCCAGTACTTC. Translated: CASSDTGSGRETQYF.